This is a list of T cell receptor beta chains from one sample in a study of cytomegalovirus exposure and HLA in healthy donors. Profiling relied on immunoSEQ multiplex PCR, and the TCRdb table lists in-frame clones only, not all of them. The table records hundreds of thousands of clones, just under 85% of them present only once. Material for sequencing was PBMCs. These receptor sequences come from a woman in her thirties or forties in good health and CMV-seronegative. Each CDR3 is given with its conserved first and last residue. D genes are given only for firm matches. Size tells how often a clone was seen (once, few, many) or the class of an expanded clone, and some rows leave it out.

v_call	j_call	clone_size	d_call	cdr3_aa	cdr3_nt
TRBV10-3	TRBJ2-4	-	-	CATRDNQEGIQYF	TGTGCCACTCGGGACAATCAAGAGGGCATTCAGTACTTC
TRBV6-1	TRBJ1-5	-	-	CASLRTYSNQPQHF	TGTGCCAGCCTTCGCACCTATAGCAATCAGCCCCAGCATTTT
TRBV19	TRBJ1-4	-	-	CASRPDPLGGKLFF	TGTGCCAGTAGGCCGGACCCCCTGGGGGGGAAACTGTTTTTT
TRBV5-1	TRBJ2-1	-	-	CASSLGRGEQFF	TGCGCCAGCAGCTTGGGACGCGGTGAGCAGTTCTTC
TRBV5-6	TRBJ2-2	few	-	CASRTGYEGGELFF	TGTGCCAGCAGGACAGGTTACGAGGGCGGGGAGCTGTTTTTT
TRBV25-1	TRBJ1-2	-	-	CASSQVFGYGYTF	TGTGCCAGCAGTCAGGTTTTCGGCTATGGCTACACCTTC
TRBV9	TRBJ2-1	-	TRBD2	CASSVALAGDNEQFF	TGTGCCAGCAGCGTAGCACTAGCGGGGGATAATGAGCAGTTCTTC
TRBV5-1	TRBJ2-2	once	-	CASSLALANTGELFF	TGCGCCAGCAGCTTGGCTCTAGCGAACACCGGGGAGCTGTTTTTT
TRBV9	TRBJ1-5	-	TRBD1	CASSLGQVGQPQHF	TGTGCCAGCAGCCTAGGACAGGTTGGACAGCCCCAGCATTTT
TRBV5-5	TRBJ2-7	-	TRBD1	CASSFYQGQGYEQYF	TGTGCCAGCAGCTTTTACCAGGGACAGGGCTACGAGCAGTACTTC
TRBV6-4	TRBJ1-1	-	-	CASRNRSGSTEAFF	TGTGCCAGCAGGAATCGGTCAGGATCCACTGAAGCTTTCTTT
TRBV10-2	TRBJ1-1	-	-	CASSLGAEAFF	TGCGCCAGCAGTTTAGGGGCTGAAGCTTTCTTT
TRBV5-6	TRBJ1-1	-	TRBD1	CASGETGWNTEAFF	TGTGCCAGCGGAGAGACAGGGTGGAACACTGAAGCTTTCTTT
TRBV11-2	TRBJ2-2	-	TRBD1	CASSLEPGDRGYFAGELFF	TGTGCCAGCAGCTTAGAGCCCGGGGACAGGGGTTATTTCGCCGGGGAGCTGTTTTTT
TRBV11-2	TRBJ1-2	-	-	CASSSDRNYGYTF	TGTGCCAGCAGCTCAGACAGGAACTATGGCTACACCTTC
TRBV11-2	TRBJ2-5	once	TRBD1	CASSPSPGQQETQYF	TGTGCCAGCAGCCCCAGCCCGGGACAGCAAGAGACCCAGTACTTC
TRBV29-1	TRBJ2-3	-	TRBD2	CSLAGQYTDTQYF	TGCAGCCTAGCGGGACAATACACAGATACGCAGTATTTT
TRBV7-3	TRBJ2-6	-	-	CASSSTESGANVLTF	TGTGCCAGCAGTTCAACAGAATCTGGCGCCAACGTCCTGACTTTC
TRBV2	TRBJ1-2	-	-	CASSEAGWGGGEVSNYGYTF	TGTGCCAGCAGTGAAGCGGGGTGGGGGGGTGGGGAAGTTTCTAACTATGGCTACACCTTC
TRBV7-9	TRBJ1-1	-	TRBD1	CASSLALRGHTEAFF	TGTGCCAGCAGCTTAGCGCTCAGGGGGCACACTGAAGCTTTCTTT
TRBV5-1	TRBJ2-2	-	TRBD2	CASSSSSGGTNTGELFF	TGCGCCAGCAGCTCTTCTAGCGGGGGGACGAACACCGGGGAGCTGTTTTTT
TRBV6-5	TRBJ1-4	-	TRBD1	CASRGTGDEKLFF	TGTGCCAGCAGGGGGACAGGGGATGAAAAACTGTTTTTT
TRBV28	TRBJ1-1	-	TRBD1	CASVLSGDRGWTEAFF	TGTGCCAGCGTATTATCTGGGGACAGGGGATGGACTGAAGCTTTCTTT
TRBV7-8	TRBJ2-7	-	-	CASTTMSGSYEQYF	TGTGCCAGCACCACCATGAGTGGCTCCTACGAGCAGTACTTC
TRBV7-6	TRBJ1-4	-	TRBD1	CASSLRSRQGNNEKLFF	TGTGCCAGCAGCTTAAGGTCCAGACAGGGGAATAATGAAAAACTGTTTTTT
TRBV27	TRBJ1-4	-	-	CASNWGGQNRGEKLFF	TGTGCCAGCAACTGGGGGGGGCAAAATCGCGGAGAAAAACTGTTTTTT
TRBV15	TRBJ2-5	-	-	CATSGGGAQETQYF	TGTGCCACCAGTGGTGGGGGGGCCCAGGAGACCCAGTACTTC
TRBV6-1	TRBJ2-7	few	-	CASYRVPYEQYF	TGTGCCAGCTACAGGGTACCCTACGAGCAGTACTTC
TRBV2	TRBJ2-7	-	TRBD1	CASSDMRGGGEQYF	TGTGCCAGCAGTGACATGCGAGGGGGCGGCGAGCAGTACTTC
TRBV29-1	TRBJ2-2	-	TRBD1	CSVGQGNTGELFF	TGCAGCGTTGGACAGGGGAACACCGGGGAGCTGTTTTTT
TRBV5-1	TRBJ1-2	-	-	CASSLAGYGYTF	TGCGCCAGCAGCTTGGCCGGGTATGGCTACACCTTC
TRBV7-7	TRBJ2-5	-	TRBD1	CASSLGTGTQYF	TGTGCTAGCAGCTTGGGGACAGGGACCCAGTACTTC
TRBV19	TRBJ2-2	once	-	CASSIGPGELFF	TGTGCCAGTAGTATAGGGCCCGGGGAGCTGTTTTTT
TRBV7-2	TRBJ1-1	-	-	CASSPPSPEAFF	TGTGCCAGCAGCCCCCCTAGTCCTGAAGCTTTCTTT
TRBV27	TRBJ2-2	-	-	CASSQYRANTGELFF	TGTGCCAGCAGTCAATACAGGGCCAACACCGGGGAGCTGTTTTTT
TRBV28	TRBJ2-7	-	TRBD1	CASSPDRDTGWGYEQYF	TGTGCCAGCAGTCCTGACAGGGACACAGGTTGGGGCTACGAGCAGTACTTC
TRBV5-8	TRBJ2-7	once	TRBD1	CASSLGGVRTGAYEQYF	TGTGCCAGCAGCTTGGGCGGGGTCAGGACAGGGGCCTACGAGCAGTACTTC
TRBV5-5	TRBJ1-1	-	-	CASSSTWAPEAFF	TGTGCCAGCAGCTCGACCTGGGCCCCTGAAGCTTTCTTT